These 30 T cell receptor beta chains came from one sample sequenced in a study of regulatory T cells in long-lasting Graves disease listed by TCRdb under 2021. Interpreted using the paper, the time point label stands for: newly diagnosed GD, antithyroid drugs for less than 3 months. For both TCR sequencing and RNA sequencing, RNA was extracted from PBMCs in TRIzol. Receptors were amplified or captured by multiplex PCR. TCRdb names Illumina HiSeq 4000 as the instrument used. TCR beta libraries were built with iRepertoire HTBI primers and Arm-PCR amplification of CDR3 regions. The public reads were quality trimmed at Q25 with fastp and then assembled into clones with MiXCR by TCRdb, keeping productive beta chains. Rows matching on CDR3 protein sequence are summarized as one entry with the most common DNA and genes. The sample yields 620,000 or so distinct CDR3 sequences; approximately 15% were counted once. About 20% of the sample comes from the top ten.

These sequences were also reported in another study, on T cells in Graves' hyperthyroidism and ophthalmopathy.

Source: peripheral blood mononuclear cells (PBMCs), taken at new diagnosis, from a patient treated with antithyroid drugs. The receptors stem from a woman between 25 and 40 years old with Graves disease. Donor details come from another sample of the same person, matched by shared clones.

The rearrangement uses TRBV3-1 and TRBJ2-1, with 10 bases aligning to TRBD2. This CDR3 is 18 amino acids long. J was trimmed by 4 bases and V by 1 base; bases with no gene match: 10. Per the germline V gene, CDR1 is LGHDT and CDR2 is YNNKEL (reference sequence). CDR3 sequence reads: CASSQAGLAGVGYNEQFF. CDR3 nucleotides: TGTGCCAGCAGCCAAGCGGGGCTAGCGGGAGTGGGGTACAATGAGCAGTTCTTC.

CDR3 sequence (DNA): TGTGCCATCAGCCTCGGCGGGGGACAGGCTAATTCACCCCTCCACTTT. Translated, it gives CAISLGGGQANSPLHF. The chain is built from TRBV10-3 and TRBJ1-6; 8 bases are a match to TRBD1. Germline CDR1 ENHRY, CDR2 SYGVKD. Trimming took 6 bases from V and 6 from J; bases not matched to a gene: 10. The CDR3 runs 16 residues.

The chain couples TRBV7-3 to TRBJ2-7, with 10 bases identical to TRBD2. Per germline, CDR1 SGHTA and CDR2 FQGTGA. The CDR3 runs 19 residues. With 2 bases clipped from V and 3 bases from J, the junction kept 16 bases outside the gene matches. The CDR3 DNA follows: TGTGCCAGCAGCTTAGTTACCTCAGCCGGGACTAGCGCAAACTACGAGCAGTACTTC. Its protein is CASSLVTSAGTSANYEQYF.

This clonotype was found a few times. CDR3 nucleotide sequence: TGCAGCGTCGTCGGGGCGGGTACTGAAGCTTTCTTT. It encodes CSVVGAGTEAFF. The V and J genes are TRBV29-1 and TRBJ1-1; possible D gene TRBD1, 5 bases. V was pared by 6 bases and J by 5 bases, with 13 bases between. There are 12 residues in the CDR3. Looked up from germline, CDR1 is SQVTM and CDR2 is ANQGSEA. The full variable domain, completed using reference TRBV29-1 and TRBJ1-1, is SAVISQKPSRDICQRGTSLTIQCQVDSQVTMMFWYRQQPGQSLTLIATANQGSEATYESGFVIDKFPISRPNLTFSTLTVSNMSPEDSSIYLCSVVGAGTEAFFGQGTRLTVV.

J is TRBJ2-2 and V is TRBV7-8; 9 bases agree with TRBD2. The CDR3 contains 17 residues. Germline trimming cut 4 bases from V and 6 bases from J; bases unmatched to any gene: 12. Germline values: CDR1 SGHVS, CDR2 FQNEAQ. CDR3 sequence (DNA): TGTGCCAGCAGCTCCTCAAGCGGGAGGCTTCGAGCCGGGGAGCTGTTTTTT. Its protein is CASSSSSGRLRAGELFF. The entire variable domain, with the rest obtained from reference TRBV7-8 and TRBJ2-2, is as follows: GAGVSQSPRYKVAKRGQDVALRCDPISGHVSLFWYQQALGQGPEFLTYFQNEAQLDKSGLPSDRFFAERPEGSVSTLKIQRTQQEDSAVYLCASSSSSGRLRAGELFFGEGSRLTVL.

In this sample, this clonotype turned up a few times. This chain connects TRBV24-1 to TRBJ2-3; no clear D gene. This CDR3 is 15 amino acids long. CDR1 KGHDR and CDR2 SFDVKD come from the germline V gene. Trimming removed 5 bases from V and 0 bases from J, with 11 bases in between. CDR3 DNA sequence: TGTGCCACCAGTGTTCTGGGCCTAAGCACAGATACGCAGTATTTT. As protein: CATSVLGLSTDTQYF.

This clonotype was observed a few times. CDR3 in DNA: TGTGCCAGCAGACCTACCGACGGCAAAGTCTCTGGAAACACCATATATTTT. Its translation is CASRPTDGKVSGNTIYF. V is TRBV6-1 and J is TRBJ1-3; no clear D gene. The CDR3 has 17 amino acids. Germline V gene lookup returns CDR1 MNHNS and CDR2 SASEGT. V gave up 6 bases and J gave up 0 bases, with 18 bases separating them.

The genes are TRBV6-1 and TRBJ2-7; 14 bases align to TRBD2. CDR1 and CDR2 from the germline V gene are MNHNS and SASEGT. The V segment lost 1 base and the J segment 5 bases; nucleotides outside the gene matches: 7. The CDR3 runs to 17 residues. CDR3 loop: CASSEDGTSGSFNEQYF. The CDR3 coding sequence is TGTGCCAGCAGTGAAGATGGGACTAGCGGGAGTTTCAACGAGCAGTACTTC.

The chain links TRBV28 to TRBJ2-7, with D unresolved. This CDR3 region has 12 residues. V dropped 9 bases and J dropped 3 bases, with 12 bases sitting between them. Germline CDR1 and CDR2: MDHEN and SYDVKM. The CDR3 here is CASGRKGYEQYF. Here the CDR3 DNA reads TGTGCCAGTGGACGGAAGGGCTACGAGCAGTACTTC. The complete variable domain, with remaining parts taken from reference TRBV28 and TRBJ2-7, reads DVKVTQSSRYLVKRTGEKVFLECVQDMDHENMFWYRQDPGLGLRLIYFSYDVKMKEKGDIPEGYSVSREKKERFSLILESASTNQTSMYLCASGRKGYEQYFGPGTRLTVT.

About this clonotype itself: A read error may be the cause here, since a much bigger clone is one base away. V gene TRBV7-2 combines with J gene TRBJ2-1; 11 positions agree with TRBD2. CDR1 SGHTA and CDR2 FQGNSA come from the germline V gene. The V gene end was trimmed by 4 bases and the J gene end by 2 bases; junction bases not matched to a gene: 4. The CDR3 is 16 amino acids. The chain's CDR3 is CASSYSGRAPYNEQFF. CDR3 in DNA: TGTGCCAGCAGCTATAGCGGGAGGGCCCCCTACAATGAGCAGTTCTTC.

Comments on this clonotype: Because the CDR3 is missing its conserved closing phenylalanine or tryptophan, this is likely a read error. Written as DNA, the CDR3 is TGTGCCAGCTCACCCCCGGGGCTTAATGAAAAACTGTTTCTT. Translated, it gives CASSPPGLNEKLFL. The chain links TRBV18 to TRBJ1-4; maybe TRBD1 (5 bases). V gave up 3 bases and J gave up 4 bases, with 9 bases separating them. Germline V lookup: CDR1 KGHSH, CDR2 LQKENI. The CDR3 covers 14 residues.

In this sample, this clonotype turned up many times. This sequence joins TRBV7-9 and TRBJ2-7; TRBD2 aligns across 10 bases. Germline V lookup: CDR1 SEHNR, CDR2 FQNEAQ (reference sequence). V lost 5 bases, J lost 2 bases, and 3 bases stayed unmatched. The CDR3 spans 14 residues. For the CDR3, the DNA is TGTGCCAGCAGCCGGAGCGGGAGGGCCTACGAGCAGTACTTC. Translated: CASSRSGRAYEQYF.

In this sample, this clonotype turned up many times. This chain links TRBV19 with TRBJ2-7; perhaps TRBD2 as D (6 bases). CDR3 size: 14 residues. The germline V gene encodes CDR1 LNHDA and CDR2 SQIVND (reference sequence). Trimming took off 4 bases at V and 3 bases at J, with 13 bases between the two ends. CDR3 coding DNA: TGTGCCAGTAGTACGGGTGGAGGGAACTACGAGCAGTACTTC. It codes for CASSTGGGNYEQYF.

In its sample, this clonotype was seen many times. The chain is built from TRBV28 and TRBJ1-5; no clear D gene. Germline-derived CDR1 and CDR2 are MDHEN and SYDVKM. Between the trimmed V and J ends, which lost 1 base and 4 bases, there was a span of 11 bases. The CDR3 contains 15 residues. The DNA for the CDR3 is TGTGCCAGCAGTTTATCGACACTACAGAATCAGCCCCAGCATTTT. Protein: CASSLSTLQNQPQHF.

With regard to this clonotype: This could be a read error, since a much larger clone is one nucleotide away. No conserved phenylalanine or tryptophan ends this CDR3, so it is likely a read error. V usage is TRBV30 and J usage is TRBJ2-7; D might be TRBD2 (6 bases). CDR3 length: 12 residues. Germline values: CDR1 GTSNPN, CDR2 SVGIG (reference sequence). V lost 5 bases and J 0 bases, leaving 8 bases between the germline ends. The CDR3 sequence: CAWCGVSYEQYS. DNA for the CDR3: TGTGCCTGGTGCGGGGTCTCCTACGAGCAGTACTCC.

Notes on this clonotype: This may be a read error: a much more frequent sequence differs by one nucleotide. The chain couples TRBV6-1 to TRBJ1-4; D call uncertain. From germline, CDR1 is MNHNS and CDR2 SASEGT. The CDR3 spans 15 residues. Trimming stripped 7 bases from V and 0 bases from J, with 12 bases between. CDR3 protein: CASNPRFATNEKLFF. The CDR3 DNA reads as TGTGCCAGCAATCCAAGATTTGCAACTAATGAAAAACTGTTTTTT.

The table lists this clonotype with many counts. V is TRBV6-5 and J is TRBJ2-1; a possible D gene is TRBD2 (5 bases). V was clipped by 2 bases and J by 2 bases, with 16 bases between them. This CDR3 has 17 amino acids. The germline gives CDR1 MNHEY, CDR2 SVGAGI. The CDR3 DNA sequence: TGTGCCAGCAGTTACAATCCATGGACGGGAACCTACAATGAGCAGTTCTTC. Amino acids: CASSYNPWTGTYNEQFF.

This clonotype was picked up many times. V gene TRBV10-3 combines with J gene TRBJ1-1, with D perhaps TRBD1 (5 bases). Germline V gene data show CDR1 as ENHRY and CDR2 as SYGVKD. The CDR3 consists of 14 residues. Trimming removed 4 bases from V and 0 bases from J, with 9 bases in between. CDR3 sequence reads: CAISGGSMNTEAFF. Written as DNA, the CDR3 is TGTGCCATCAGTGGGGGCAGTATGAACACTGAAGCTTTCTTT.

A few counts support this clonotype. The chain links TRBV6-5 to TRBJ2-6; D gene ambiguous. The V end lost 6 bases, the J end lost 1 base, and 10 bases lay between the germline ends. Germline V lookup: CDR1 MNHEY, CDR2 SVGAGI. The CDR3 spans 15 residues. The CDR3 DNA reads as TGTGCCAGCAGCTACAGCTTTTCTGGGGCCAACGTCCTGACTTTC. This gives the protein CASSYSFSGANVLTF.

At least ten counts were recorded for this clonotype. This chain uses TRBV27 with TRBJ2-7; D is undetermined. This CDR3 comprises 12 residues. Trimming removed 8 bases at V and 0 bases at J, with 8 bases between. Germline V gives CDR1 MNHEY, CDR2 SMNVEV (reference sequence). Here the CDR3 DNA reads TGTGCCAGCGGGATGCGCTCCTACGAGCAGTACTTC. Residues: CASGMRSYEQYF.

As regards this clonotype: The junction shows a germline mismatch at one end, possibly a read error. CDR3 protein: CASSFRGGFGYNSPLHF. The CDR3 DNA reads as TGTGCCAGCAGCTTCCGAGGAGGCTTCGGCTATAATTCACCCCTCCACTTT. V and J are TRBV4-1 and TRBJ1-6; no firm D call. The CDR3 length is 17 residues. Germline values: CDR1 MGHRA, CDR2 YSYEKL.

This clonotype was counted ten times or more. This chain connects TRBV30 to TRBJ1-1; TRBD1 might be the D (5 bases). Looked up from germline, CDR1 is GTSNPN and CDR2 is SVGIG (reference sequence). This CDR3 region has 15 residues. Trimming left V 5 bases short and J 1 base short, with 17 bases between. In DNA, the CDR3 is TGTGCCTGGTGGGAACCGGGACGGACGAACACTGAAGCTTTCTTT. It yields the protein CAWWEPGRTNTEAFF.

V usage is TRBV6-1 and J usage is TRBJ2-5; TRBD2 agrees at 13 bases. Germline V CDR1 and CDR2: MNHNS, SASEGT. The CDR3 contains 17 residues. Trimming cost V 6 bases and J 5 bases; bases outside gene matches: 12. The CDR3 DNA reads TGTGCCAGCAGCTTAGGACGAGGACTAGCGGGAGAGGAGACCCAGTACTTC. As protein: CASSLGRGLAGEETQYF.

In this sample, this clonotype turned up a few times. The chain couples TRBV5-1 to TRBJ2-1, with 8 bases lining up with TRBD1. Per the germline V gene, CDR1 is SGHRS and CDR2 is YFSETQ. Trimming cost V 3 bases and J 1 base; bases outside gene matches: 18. This CDR3 has 20 amino acids. Here the CDR3 reads CASSWPGGSPISFSYNEQFF. In DNA, the CDR3 is TGCGCCAGCAGCTGGCCAGGGGGCTCTCCGATATCCTTTTCCTACAATGAGCAGTTCTTC.

This clonotype has at least ten counts. The chain uses TRBV2 and TRBJ1-4; no definite D call. Germline lookup yields CDR1 SNHLY and CDR2 FYNNEI. Trimming left V 7 bases short and J 7 bases short, with 13 bases between. The CDR3 totals 13 residues. This CDR3 reads CASKATRGEKLFF. The DNA for the CDR3 is TGTGCCAGCAAGGCAACTCGGGGTGAAAAACTGTTTTTT.

The J gene is TRBJ1-5, the V gene TRBV9, with D uncertain. Germline V gene data show CDR1 as SGDLS and CDR2 as YYNGEE. CDR3 length: 15 residues. Trimming pared 0 bases from V and 6 bases from J, leaving 13 bases between. CDR3 protein: CASSVGPGVGQPQHF. In DNA, the CDR3 is TGTGCCAGCAGCGTAGGACCAGGAGTCGGTCAGCCCCAGCATTTT.

This clonotype was detected ten times or more. V is TRBV6-5 and J is TRBJ2-5; 7 bases agree with TRBD1. The germline gives CDR1 MNHEY, CDR2 SVGAGI. This CDR3 contains 15 residues. The junction had 9 bases not matched to a gene; V was cut back by 3 bases and J by 5 bases. CDR3 sequence (DNA): TGTGCCAGCAGTTATGAGGGGGCACCGGGGGAGACCCAGTACTTC. This translates into CASSYEGAPGETQYF.

This clonotype showed up many times. The genes are TRBV6-1 and TRBJ2-7, with TRBD2 matching over 7 bases. From germline, CDR1 is MNHNS and CDR2 SASEGT. This CDR3 spans 15 amino acids. Trimming cost V 1 base and J 2 bases; bases outside gene matches: 5. The DNA for the CDR3 is TGTGCCAGCAGTGAAGATCCTAGCGGCGCCTACGAGCAGTACTTC. It specifies CASSEDPSGAYEQYF.

Many counts were recorded for this clonotype. This rearrangement joins TRBV12-3 or TRBV12-4 to TRBJ2-3, with no clear D. The germline V and J ends were trimmed by 3 bases and 11 bases, with 24 bases remaining between them. This CDR3 has 16 amino acids. CDR3 DNA: TGTGCCAGCAGTTTGGGTATAATTTGGTCCAAACCGCGGCAGTATTTT. It translates to CASSLGIIWSKPRQYF.

V gene TRBV28 combines with J gene TRBJ1-2; no firm D call. Germline CDR1 MDHEN, CDR2 SYDVKM. Trimming pared 4 bases from V and 4 bases from J, leaving 16 bases between. CDR3 size: 15 residues. DNA of the CDR3: TGTGCCAGCAGTTCCCCTGCCGGCCAGACCTATGGCTACACCTTC. Translation: CASSSPAGQTYGYTF.